Listed here is a single T cell receptor (beta chain). Its antigen is undetermined. These data come from a study of cytomegalovirus exposure and HLA in healthy donors. The study's findings and limits: Indistinguishable V segments such as TRBV6-2 and TRBV6-3 were excluded. One later analysis reportedly identified an Asian-associated ancestry cluster that showed fewer N-insertions than the approximately 700-donor mean. The authors later found HLA-associated TCR beta chains more clonally expanded than equally common others. About 87% or about 30% of the time was how often most TCR beta V segments were productive, according to an earlier analysis.

This CDR3 region has 14 residues. The germline CDR1 and CDR2 sequences are SGHDT and YYEEEE. V lost 0 bases to trimming and J lost 2 bases, with 9 bases between them. This PCR relied on a set of 60 Vbeta primers and 13 Jbeta primers. Sequenced by immunoSEQ multiplex PCR; TCRdb stores in-frame clones only, minus some. The data show roughly 140,000 clones, with approximately 84% seen just once and 9.7% held by the top ten. Sequencing was performed on PBMCs. This sequence was found in an older woman in good health and CMV-seropositive. The V gene is TRBV5-6, the J gene TRBJ2-7; the D gene is possibly TRBD1 (5 bases). CDR3 nucleotide sequence: TGTGCCAGCAGCTTGGGGGCCAGGGCCTACGAGCAGTACTTC. Its protein product is CASSLGARAYEQYF.